This T cell receptor (beta chain) was recovered during a study of T cell repertoires in cytomegalovirus infection. This clonotype was picked up many times. Its specificity is unknown. MiXCR was run by TCRdb on the reads, yielding one entry per CDR3 protein. The data show 100,000 or so distinct CDR3 sequences, with approximately 32% seen just once and roughly 70% held by the top ten. Germline-derived CDR1 and CDR2 are SGHTS and YDEGEE. V was pared by 3 bases and J by 0 bases, with 7 bases between. The CDR3 has 14 residues. The rearrangement uses TRBV5-8 and TRBJ2-1; unclear D gene. The TCR originated in a human donor in good health (CMV status not recorded). Some clones in this sample may be carry-over from other donors' samples. The starting material was CD8+ T cells from cultured PBMCs, obtained from culture after CMV antigen stimulation. CDR3 region: CASSSGFSYNEQFF. Written as DNA, the CDR3 is TGTGCCAGCAGCTCTGGCTTCTCCTACAATGAGCAGTTCTTC.